This T cell receptor (beta chain) stems from a study of molecular identifiers for immune sequencing clone quantification. V was shortened by 0 bases and J by 3 bases, with 6 bases between the two germline ends. CDR1 and CDR2 from the germline V gene are SGHAT and FQNNGV. This CDR3 spans 13 amino acids. Preparation of the bulk TCR libraries relied on previously described methods and listed TCR primers. TCRdb re-called the PCR reads with MiXCR, one entry per CDR3 protein. The table records around 100,000 distinct CDR3 sequences, around a third of them present only once. Naive CD8 T cells underwent sorting with the CD8+CD4-CCR7+CD45RA+ definition.

Sequences were obtained from naive CD8+ T cells from blood, with Jurkat cell RNA spiked in. Indicated subset: FACS-sorted CD8+CD4-CCR7+CD45RA+ naive T cells. This TCR was recovered from a human donor in good health. Some libraries in this study had Jurkat cell RNA spiked in. This chain joins TRBV11-2 and TRBJ2-7; D remains ambiguous. DNA for the CDR3: TGTGCCAGCAGCTTAGAGCAGGACTACGAGCAGTACTTC. Translation gives CASSLEQDYEQYF.